The 26 T cell receptor beta chains below were found in one sample sequenced in a study of blood T cell repertoires in COVID-19. The repertoire was sequenced with immunoSEQ multiplex PCR; TCRdb's copy has only in-frame clones and lacks some. The repertoire consists of 120,000 to 150,000 clones, with 76% occurring once and the leading ten covering 4.2%. The specimen was peripheral blood. The receptors derive from a man aged 60-69 years with acute or convalescent COVID-19.

The J gene is TRBJ2-3, the V gene TRBV4-2; TRBD2 matches at 7 bases. CDR1 and CDR2 (germline): LGHNA, YNFKEQ. The CDR3 has 14 amino acids. Unmatched junction bases numbered 10, after V lost 1 base and J lost 12 bases. CDR3 sequence reads: CASSQGDSGSPQYF. The CDR3 bases are TGTGCCAGCAGCCAAGGAGATAGCGGGTCCCCTCAGTATTTT.

The J gene is TRBJ2-1, the V gene TRBV11-1, with 8 bases lining up with TRBD2. In germline, CDR1 is SGHAT, CDR2 FQDESV (reference sequence). Unmatched junction bases numbered 5, after V lost 3 bases and J lost 4 bases. The CDR3 spans 15 residues. Written as DNA, the CDR3 is TGTGCCAGCAGCTTGTCGTTAGCGGGGTACAATGAGCAGTTCTTC. Amino acids: CASSLSLAGYNEQFF.

The chain uses TRBV7-7 and TRBJ1-1, with 7 bases lining up with TRBD1. The CDR3 has 14 residues. The germline CDR1 and CDR2 sequences are SSHAT and FNYEAQ (reference sequence). V was clipped by 5 bases and J by 5 bases; unmatched bases: 8. The CDR3 reads CASSPLTGRTEAFF. The CDR3 bases are TGTGCCAGCAGCCCATTGACAGGGAGGACTGAAGCTTTCTTT.

The V and J genes are TRBV5-1 and TRBJ1-6; 8 bases line up with TRBD1. Germline V gene sequence: CDR1 SGHRS, CDR2 YFSETQ. Unmatched junction bases numbered 6, after V lost 3 bases and J lost 10 bases. This CDR3 region has 14 residues. CDR3 in DNA: TGCGCCAGCAGCTCCCCAGACAGGGGATCACCCCTCCACTTT. Translating it yields CASSSPDRGSPLHF.

The chain employs TRBV11-3 and TRBJ2-1; 7 bases match TRBD1. CDR1 and CDR2 (germline): SGHNT, YENEEA. The CDR3 is 15 amino acids. The J segment lost 3 bases and the V segment lost 5 bases, leaving 7 bases of the junction unmatched. CDR3 loop: CASSPWTGDYNEQFF. The CDR3, as DNA: TGTGCCAGCAGCCCATGGACAGGCGACTACAATGAGCAGTTCTTC.

The chain joins TRBV18 to TRBJ2-3; tentatively, D is TRBD2 (6 bases). CDR1 is KGHSH, CDR2 LQKENI, per germline. This CDR3 has 15 residues. The V gene lost 2 bases and the J gene lost 2 bases, with 11 bases spanning the gap. The DNA of the CDR3 is TGTGCCAGCTCACCAGGGGCGGGGATCACAGATACGCAGTATTTT. It codes for CASSPGAGITDTQYF.

The chain combines TRBV11-2 with TRBJ1-1, with D hard to call. CDR3 length equals 15 residues. Trimming pared 6 bases from V and 6 bases from J, leaving 20 bases between. Germline CDR1 and CDR2: SGHAT and FQNNGV. This CDR3 reads CASSPPGGSHPEAFF. The CDR3 coding sequence is TGTGCCAGCAGTCCCCCGGGAGGGTCCCATCCTGAAGCTTTCTTT.

This sequence joins TRBV30 and TRBJ1-6; D ambiguous. Germline loops: CDR1 GTSNPN, CDR2 SVGIG (reference sequence). Trimming removed 0 bases from V and 5 bases from J, with 11 bases in between. CDR3 length: 15 residues. In DNA form, the CDR3 reads TGTGCCTGGAGTGTAGGAGGCGCGAATAATTCACCCCTCCACTTT. This translates into CAWSVGGANNSPLHF.

The chain is built from TRBV11-2 and TRBJ2-1; no definite D call. Trimming shortened V by 4 bases and J by 8 bases, and 21 bases separated the two germline ends. This CDR3 contains 16 residues. In germline, CDR1 is SGHAT, CDR2 FQNNGV. This chain's CDR3 is CASSSLLGPRRDEQFF. CDR3 DNA: TGTGCCAGCAGCTCCCTTCTGGGCCCCAGACGCGATGAGCAGTTCTTC.

CDR3 protein: CASSEWGGQGDTGANVLTF. The CDR3 coding sequence is TGTGCCAGCAGTGAATGGGGGGGACAGGGGGATACTGGGGCCAACGTCCTGACTTTC. The chain employs TRBV6-1 and TRBJ2-6; TRBD1 agrees at 11 bases. The CDR3 contains 19 residues. Germline CDR1 MNHNS, CDR2 SASEGT. The ends lost 2 bases at V and 2 bases at J; junction bases unmatched: 8.

The chain is built from TRBV7-9 and TRBJ1-4; possibly TRBD1 for D (5 bases). The V gene lost 0 bases and the J gene lost 4 bases, with 12 bases spanning the gap. The CDR3 consists of 16 residues. CDR1 is SEHNR and CDR2 is FQNEAQ in the germline V gene (reference sequence). The CDR3 sequence is CASSLARAGYNEKLFF. CDR3 coding DNA: TGTGCCAGCAGCTTAGCCAGAGCAGGGTATAATGAAAAACTGTTTTTT.

Here the CDR3 reads CASSLGLASRNEQFF. The DNA of the CDR3 is TGTGCCAGCAGCTTAGGACTAGCCTCAAGGAATGAGCAGTTCTTC. The chain has TRBV11-3 and TRBJ2-1; 7 nucleotides align to TRBD2. V was clipped by 1 base and J by 7 bases; unmatched bases: 7. Germline CDR1 and CDR2: SGHNT and YENEEA. This CDR3 contains 15 residues.

This chain connects TRBV3-1 (or the pseudogene TRBV3-2) to TRBJ1-6; D unclear. Germline CDR1 is LGHDT and CDR2 is YNNKEL (reference sequence). The germline V and J ends were trimmed by 0 bases and 13 bases, with 10 bases remaining between them. The CDR3 is made up of 13 amino acids. CDR3 nucleotides: TGTGCCAGCAGCCAAGAGGCCGCCTCGCCCCTCCACTTT. It specifies CASSQEAASPLHF.

In this sample, this clone turned up many times. The V and J genes are TRBV6-5 and TRBJ1-2, with a tentative D call TRBD1 (5 bases). V lost 6 bases, J lost 3 bases, and 11 bases lay in between. The CDR3 consists of 13 residues. Germline CDR1 is MNHEY and CDR2 is SVGAGI. CDR3 in DNA: TGTGCCAGCAGCCCCGGAGGGGACTATGGCTACACCTTC. Its protein is CASSPGGDYGYTF.

The chain links TRBV30 to TRBJ1-5, with unresolved D. CDR1 and CDR2 from the germline V gene are GTSNPN and SVGIG (reference sequence). The CDR3 loop spans 16 amino acids. Trimming left V 5 bases short and J 0 bases short, with 17 bases between. The CDR3 spells CAWSGEGLLSNQPQHF. The CDR3 DNA is TGTGCCTGGTCCGGAGAGGGCCTTCTTAGCAATCAGCCCCAGCATTTT.

About this clone itself: It may be a read error: a sequence one base away is much more abundant. This chain links TRBV5-6 with TRBJ2-7, with D possibly matching TRBD2 (6 bases). The CDR3 sequence is 13 residues long. Germline CDR1 SGHDT, CDR2 YYEEEE. The V and J ends lost 2 bases and 2 bases respectively, with 8 bases between them. In nucleotides, the CDR3 is TGTGCCAGCAGCTTCGGCGGGACCTACGAGCAGTACTTC. Residues: CASSFGGTYEQYF.

The chain couples TRBV7-7 to TRBJ2-2, with 8 nucleotides matching TRBD2. Germline values: CDR1 SSHAT, CDR2 FNYEAQ (reference sequence). V lost 4 bases and J lost 3; bases outside the gene matches: 7. The CDR3 has 16 amino acids. As DNA, the CDR3 is TGTGCCAGCAGCTACAGCGGGAGCTCGTACACCGGGGAGCTGTTTTTT. This encodes CASSYSGSSYTGELFF.

The V and J genes are TRBV18 and TRBJ2-5, with a weak D call TRBD2 (5 bases). The CDR3 length is 14 residues. V was shortened by 3 bases and J by 4 bases, with 12 bases between the two germline ends. Germline V CDR1 and CDR2: KGHSH, LQKENI. CDR3 protein: CASSPMSGRETQYF. In nucleotides, the CDR3 is TGTGCCAGCTCACCGATGTCGGGGAGAGAGACCCAGTACTTC. Combining the CDR3 with reference TRBV18 and TRBJ2-5 gives the whole variable domain NAGVMQNPRHLVRRRGQEARLRCSPMKGHSHVYWYRQLPEEGLKFMVYLQKENIIDESGMPKERFSAEFPKEGPSILRIQQVVRGDSAAYFCASSPMSGRETQYFGPGTRLLVL.

This clone has only a few counts. The CDR3 loop reads CASSSPTSGRVYEQYF. CDR3 coding DNA: TGTGCCAGCAGCTCGCCAACTAGCGGGAGGGTCTACGAGCAGTACTTC. The chain joins TRBV7-2 to TRBJ2-7, with TRBD2 matching 13 bases. With 4 bases clipped from V and 3 bases from J, the junction kept 6 bases outside the gene matches. The CDR3 length is 16 residues. CDR1 and CDR2 (germline): SGHTA, FQGNSA.

The V call is TRBV12-5, the J call TRBJ1-6; TRBD1 might be the D (6 bases). Germline loops: CDR1 LGHNT, CDR2 FRNRAP. The germline V and J ends were trimmed by 4 bases and 7 bases, with 14 bases remaining between them. This CDR3 is 15 amino acids long. CDR3 protein: CASGSAGQQNSPLHF. As DNA, the CDR3 is TGTGCTAGTGGTTCGGCCGGACAGCAAAATTCACCCCTCCACTTT. Supplemented by reference TRBV12-5 and TRBJ1-6, the full variable domain reads DARVTQTPRHKVTEMGQEVTMRCQPILGHNTVFWYRQTMMQGLELLAYFRNRAPLDDSGMPKDRFSAEMPDATLATLKIQPSEPRDSAVYFCASGSAGQQNSPLHFGNGTRLTVT.

The J gene is TRBJ2-1, the V gene TRBV6-5, with a possible D match to TRBD2 (6 bases). Trimming removed 2 bases from V and 7 bases from J, with 15 bases in between. The CDR3 spans 15 residues. Germline CDR1 MNHEY, CDR2 SVGAGI. CDR3 sequence (DNA): TGTGCCAGCAGTTACGGGCTAGCGTTAAAAAATGAGCAGTTCTTC. The encoded protein is CASSYGLALKNEQFF.

The chain carries TRBV5-6 and TRBJ2-1, with D perhaps TRBD1 (7 bases). Germline CDR1 and CDR2: SGHDT and YYEEEE. The CDR3 runs 13 residues. Trimming pared 2 bases from V and 8 bases from J, leaving 11 bases between. The CDR3 spells CASSFSRGDEQFF. CDR3 in DNA: TGTGCCAGCAGCTTTTCCAGGGGGGATGAGCAGTTCTTC.

CDR3 sequence reads: CSVDSGQGTSGYTF. The CDR3 DNA follows: TGCAGCGTTGACTCAGGACAGGGAACGAGTGGCTACACCTTC. The J gene is TRBJ1-2, the V gene TRBV29-1; 8 nucleotides agree with TRBD1. The trim removed 3 bases at V and 7 bases at J, leaving 10 bases unmatched. The CDR3 is 14 amino acids. Looked up from germline, CDR1 is SQVTM and CDR2 is ANQGSEA. Full variable domain (outside the CDR3, taken from reference TRBV29-1 and TRBJ1-2): SAVISQKPSRDICQRGTSLTIQCQVDSQVTMMFWYRQQPGQSLTLIATANQGSEATYESGFVIDKFPISRPNLTFSTLTVSNMSPEDSSIYLCSVDSGQGTSGYTFGSGTRLTVV.

The V and J genes are TRBV5-6 and TRBJ1-2, with TRBD1 matching over 7 bases. V lost 4 bases, J lost 8 bases, and 8 bases stayed unmatched. The CDR3 has 13 amino acids. The germline V gene encodes CDR1 SGHDT and CDR2 YYEEEE. CDR3: CASSPRTGQGYTF. CDR3 in DNA: TGTGCCAGCAGCCCGCGGACAGGCCAGGGCTACACCTTC. The complete variable domain, with remaining parts taken from reference TRBV5-6 and TRBJ1-2, reads DAGVTQSPTHLIKTRGQQVTLRCSPKSGHDTVSWYQQALGQGPQFIFQYYEEEERQRGNFPDRFSGHQFPNYSSELNVNALLLGDSALYLCASSPRTGQGYTFGSGTRLTVV.

The chain carries TRBV5-1 and TRBJ2-7; perhaps TRBD1 as D (6 bases). V lost 4 bases to trimming and J lost 3 bases, with 17 bases between them. The CDR3 loop spans 15 amino acids. Germline CDR1 reads SGHRS; CDR2 reads YFSETQ. The chain's CDR3 is CASSPTATGDYEQYF. The CDR3 DNA is TGCGCCAGCAGCCCTACAGCGACAGGAGACTACGAGCAGTACTTC.

The chain links TRBV11-2 to TRBJ1-1; D not resolved. The V end lost 3 bases, the J end lost 7 bases, and 9 bases lay between the germline ends. The CDR3 has 12 amino acids. Per germline, CDR1 SGHAT and CDR2 FQNNGV. This CDR3 is CASSFYRGEAFF. The CDR3, as DNA: TGTGCCAGCAGCTTCTACCGGGGTGAAGCTTTCTTT. The whole variable domain, filled in from reference TRBV11-2 and TRBJ1-1, reads EAGVAQSPRYKIIEKRQSVAFWCNPISGHATLYWYQQILGQGPKLLIQFQNNGVVDDSQLPKDRFSAERLKGVDSTLKIQPAKLEDSAVYLCASSFYRGEAFFGQGTRLTVV.